The text below deals with one TCR beta chain. Its antigen is undetermined. This entry comes from a study of shared clonotypes between healthy human individuals. Study results and limitations: Only blood was sampled; tissue repertoires likely differ.

Several immunoSEQ plates received, in even portions, the genomic DNA of each subset. Source study methods: Filtering differed, since immunoSEQ gave only junction sequences and no quality scores. TCRdb keeps only in-frame clones here, not all; method: immunoSEQ multiplex PCR. That table supplies the V and J calls and clone size; D and trimming were determined from the DNA. Here the sample spans millions of clones, about 95% being singletons. Terminally differentiated effector memory CD45RA+ cells were left out of the naive CD8 fraction, which was CD45RO-negative and positively selected for CCR7. The source material was naive CD8+ T cells sorted from blood. The source is a man aged 18 to 35 in good health.

The CDR3 loop reads CASSYSMGFNGDQYF. The CDR3 DNA follows: TGTGCCAGCAGTTACTCGATGGGCTTCAACGGGGACCAGTACTTC. This chain links TRBV6-5 with TRBJ2-5, with D possibly being TRBD2 (5 bases). Per the germline V gene, CDR1 is MNHEY and CDR2 is SVGAGI. V lost 0 bases and J lost 10, with 18 bases in between. The CDR3 is 15 residues long.